This T cell receptor beta chain was sequenced for a study of T cells in localized non-small cell lung cancer. Study-level findings and limits: Uninvolved adjacent lung, not tumor, had the highest T cell clonality. Sequencing was restricted to one tumor region; therefore, heterogeneity remains possible. A median roughly 57 of the top 100 tumor clones appeared in adjacent lung.

Points on this clone: Antigen specificity is unknown.

V lost 2 bases and J lost 3, with 11 bases in between. The germline V gene has CDR1 SNHLY and CDR2 FYNNEI. This CDR3 region has 14 residues. Libraries were prepared by immunoSEQ multiplex PCR; TCRdb keeps only in-frame clonotypes and omits some of them. The sample shows several thousand clones, roughly 86% of them seen only once. The sample was peripheral blood, taken before any cancer treatment. This chain uses TRBV2 with TRBJ2-7; the D call may be TRBD1 or TRBD2 (7 bases each). The sequence was obtained from a male donor at least 60 years old with stage III lung adenocarcinoma. The CDR3 here is CASSEPGGDYEQYF. The CDR3, as DNA: TGTGCCAGCAGTGAACCAGGGGGGGACTACGAGCAGTACTTC.